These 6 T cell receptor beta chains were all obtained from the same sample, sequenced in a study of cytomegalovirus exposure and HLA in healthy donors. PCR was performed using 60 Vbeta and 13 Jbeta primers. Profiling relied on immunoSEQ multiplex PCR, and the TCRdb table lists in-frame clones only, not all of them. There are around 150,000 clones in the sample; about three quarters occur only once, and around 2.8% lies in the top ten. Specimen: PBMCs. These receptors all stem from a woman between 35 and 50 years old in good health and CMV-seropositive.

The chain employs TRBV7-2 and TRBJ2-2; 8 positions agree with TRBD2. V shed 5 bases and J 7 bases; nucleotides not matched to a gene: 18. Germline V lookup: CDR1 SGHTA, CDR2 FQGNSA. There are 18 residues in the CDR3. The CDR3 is CASSPASGGARGVGELFF. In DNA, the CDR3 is TGTGCCAGCAGCCCTGCCTCCGGGGGGGCTCGGGGGGTCGGGGAGCTGTTTTTT.

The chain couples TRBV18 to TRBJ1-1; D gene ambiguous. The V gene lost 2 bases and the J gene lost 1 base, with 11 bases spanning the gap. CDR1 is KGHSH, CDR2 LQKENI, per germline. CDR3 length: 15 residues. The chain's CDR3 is CASSPTVNRNTEAFF. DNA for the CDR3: TGTGCCAGCTCACCAACTGTAAATCGGAACACTGAAGCTTTCTTT.

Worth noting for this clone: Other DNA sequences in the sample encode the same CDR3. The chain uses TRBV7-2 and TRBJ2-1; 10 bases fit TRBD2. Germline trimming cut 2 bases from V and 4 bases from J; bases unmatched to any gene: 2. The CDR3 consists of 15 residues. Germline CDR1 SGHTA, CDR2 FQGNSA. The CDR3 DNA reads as TGTGCCAGCAGCTTAAGTAGCGGGGGGTACAATGAGCAGTTCTTC. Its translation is CASSLSSGGYNEQFF.

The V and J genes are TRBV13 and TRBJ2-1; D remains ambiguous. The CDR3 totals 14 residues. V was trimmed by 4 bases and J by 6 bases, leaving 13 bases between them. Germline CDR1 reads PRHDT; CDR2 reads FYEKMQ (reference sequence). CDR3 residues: CASSSVRRGNEQFF. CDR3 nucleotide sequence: TGTGCCAGCAGCTCCGTAAGACGAGGCAATGAGCAGTTCTTC.

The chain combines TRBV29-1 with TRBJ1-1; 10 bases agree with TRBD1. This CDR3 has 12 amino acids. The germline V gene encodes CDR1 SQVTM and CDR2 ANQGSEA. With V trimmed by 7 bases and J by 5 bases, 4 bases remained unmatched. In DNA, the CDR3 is TGCAGCGCCGACAGGGGGCGGACTGAAGCTTTCTTT. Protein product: CSADRGRTEAFF.

This CDR3 reads CASTPGGSYEQYF. The CDR3 coding sequence is TGTGCCAGCACCCCGGGAGGCTCCTACGAGCAGTACTTC. The V call is TRBV11-3, the J call TRBJ2-7, with 7 bases lining up with TRBD2. The junction had 3 bases not matched to a gene; V was cut back by 7 bases and J by 0 bases. Germline CDR1 reads SGHNT; CDR2 reads YENEEA. The CDR3 spans 13 residues. Full variable domain (missing parts from reference TRBV11-3 and TRBJ2-7): EAGVVQSPRYKIIEKKQPVAFWCNPISGHNTLYWYLQNLGQGPELLIRYENEEAVDDSQLPKDRFSAERLKGVDSTLKIQPAELGDSAVYLCASTPGGSYEQYFGPGTRLTVT.